These T cell receptor beta chains were read from a single sample in a study of pediatric ulcerative colitis. The data were produced by immunoSEQ multiplex PCR, yet TCRdb's version contains in-frame clones alone and is incomplete. Of about 60,000 clones in the sample, about 89% were seen once. The specimen sequenced was blood. The receptors originated from a boy under 18 who was a control in a study of pediatric ulcerative colitis. Both conserved end residues are part of each CDR3. D genes are given only for firm matches. Size is omitted from some rows. Given values are once, few, many or a class for expanded clones.

V	D	size	J	DNA	CDR3
TRBV7-2	TRBD1	few	TRBJ1-5	TGTGCCAGCAGCCCGTGGACAGGGAATAATCAGCCCCAGCATTTT	CASSPWTGNNQPQHF
TRBV5-4	TRBD2	-	TRBJ2-7	TGTGCCAGCAGCTTCCTTGGGGGGGGAATGGCCTACGAGCAGTACTTC	CASSFLGGGMAYEQYF
TRBV11-2	TRBD1	-	TRBJ2-2	TGTGCCAGCAGCTTATATGGGACAGGGGGCCTCGCGAACACCGGGGAGCTGTTTTTT	CASSLYGTGGLANTGELFF
TRBV6-5	TRBD1	-	TRBJ1-2	TGTGCCAGCAGGGCCGGACAGGGGCGGGGCTATGGCTACACCTTC	CASRAGQGRGYGYTF
TRBV29-1	TRBD1	-	TRBJ1-2	TGCAGCGTTGCTGCATTATCAAACAGGGGTGAAGCTAACTATGGCTACACCTTC	CSVAALSNRGEANYGYTF
TRBV10-2	-	-	TRBJ2-7	TGCGCCAGCAGTGACGCGGGGCCCTACTACGAGCAGTACTTC	CASSDAGPYYEQYF
TRBV2	-	-	TRBJ2-2	TGTGCCAGCAGTGATCTTGGGGTTGGGGAGCTGTTTTTT	CASSDLGVGELFF
TRBV7-8	-	-	TRBJ2-7	TGTGCCAGCAGCAACTTTCAGGGTGCGGGCGAGCAGTACTTC	CASSNFQGAGEQYF
TRBV29-1	-	-	TRBJ1-2	TGCAGCGTTGTCAGCGGATTGGGCTATGGCTACACCTTC	CSVVSGLGYGYTF
TRBV25-1	TRBD2	once	TRBJ2-7	TGTGCCAGCAGTGATAGGACTAGCGGGAAGAAAAACGAGCAGTACTTC	CASSDRTSGKKNEQYF
TRBV7-8	-	once	TRBJ2-7	TGTGCCAGCAGCTTACCCGATTTCGGTTACGAGCAGTACTTC	CASSLPDFGYEQYF
TRBV23-1	TRBD1	-	TRBJ1-2	TGCGCCAGCAGTCCAAAATTGCCGGGACAGGGATACTATGGCTACACCTTC	CASSPKLPGQGYYGYTF
TRBV7-2	-	-	TRBJ1-4	TGTGCCAGCAGCTTAGGGGGGGAAAAACTGTTTTTT	CASSLGGEKLFF
TRBV28	-	-	TRBJ2-1	TGTGCCAGCAGTCCCCGACAGAACAATTACAATGAGCAGTTCTTC	CASSPRQNNYNEQFF
TRBV6-6	TRBD1	-	TRBJ1-5	TGTGCCAGCAGCACAGGGGCTTATCAGCCCCAGCATTTT	CASSTGAYQPQHF
TRBV6-6	TRBD1	-	TRBJ2-1	TGTGCCAGCGGCCTTCCCGACAGGGGCTCCTACAATGAGCAGTTCTTC	CASGLPDRGSYNEQFF
TRBV7-8	-	-	TRBJ1-3	TGTGCCAGCAGCTTAGCGACCTCATTTGGAAACACCATATATTTT	CASSLATSFGNTIYF